Each of the 20 T cell receptor beta chains below was sequenced from the same sample in a study of T cell changes during pregnancy in multiple sclerosis. TCRdb keeps only in-frame clones here, not all; method: immunoSEQ multiplex PCR. This table has 75,000 to 80,000 clones, about 92% appearing once. The sequences come from peripheral blood, collected after pregnancy. Receptor source: a female donor in good health, enrolled as a control in a pregnancy study.

The J gene is TRBJ2-7, the V gene TRBV27; no firm D call. The CDR3 has 14 residues. Between the trimmed V and J ends, which lost 7 bases and 6 bases, there was a span of 19 bases. Germline V gene data show CDR1 as MNHEY and CDR2 as SMNVEV (reference sequence). The CDR3 is CASTKRIDLGEQYF. The CDR3 region has the DNA TGTGCCAGCACCAAGCGTATAGACTTAGGCGAGCAGTACTTC.

The V and J genes are TRBV5-6 and TRBJ1-2; D ambiguous. The CDR3 sequence is 14 residues long. Looked up from germline, CDR1 is SGHDT and CDR2 is YYEEEE. The V end lost 1 base, the J end lost 0 bases, and 7 bases lay between the germline ends. CDR3 region: CASSLTGPNYGYTF. The CDR3, as DNA: TGTGCCAGCAGCTTGACCGGTCCTAACTATGGCTACACCTTC. Combining the CDR3 with reference TRBV5-6 and TRBJ1-2 gives the whole variable domain DAGVTQSPTHLIKTRGQQVTLRCSPKSGHDTVSWYQQALGQGPQFIFQYYEEEERQRGNFPDRFSGHQFPNYSSELNVNALLLGDSALYLCASSLTGPNYGYTFGSGTRLTVV.

V usage is TRBV18 and J usage is TRBJ2-4; 12 positions match TRBD1. The trim removed 3 bases at V and 6 bases at J, leaving 9 bases unmatched. CDR1 is KGHSH, CDR2 LQKENI, per germline. CDR3 length: 17 amino acids. This CDR3 reads CASSPPEGQGARNIQYF. The CDR3 DNA reads TGTGCCAGCTCACCCCCCGAGGGACAGGGGGCGCGAAACATTCAGTACTTC.

The rearrangement uses TRBV18 and TRBJ2-7; perhaps TRBD1 as D (6 bases). Per the germline V gene, CDR1 is KGHSH and CDR2 is LQKENI. The V end lost 6 bases, the J end lost 1 base, and 10 bases lay between the germline ends. CDR3 size: 13 residues. For the CDR3, the DNA is TGTGCCAGCTCGCCGGACAGTTCCTACGAGCAGTACTTC. Translation: CASSPDSSYEQYF.

The chain is built from TRBV27 and TRBJ2-7; 8 bases align to TRBD2. This CDR3 region has 14 residues. CDR1 and CDR2 from the germline V gene are MNHEY and SMNVEV (reference sequence). V gave up 5 bases and J gave up 3 bases; unmatched junction bases: 6. The CDR3 sequence: CASSKLAVNYEQYF. In DNA form, the CDR3 reads TGTGCCAGCAGTAAACTAGCGGTCAACTACGAGCAGTACTTC.

This chain uses TRBV9 with TRBJ1-3, with D maybe TRBD1 (5 bases). The germline V gene has CDR1 SGDLS and CDR2 YYNGEE. The CDR3 length is 13 residues. V was trimmed by 7 bases and J by 9 bases, leaving 17 bases between them. This CDR3 is CASGPAGRTTIYF. The CDR3 nucleotides read TGTGCCAGCGGACCCGCGGGACGGACCACCATATATTTT.

This clone was observed a single time. J is TRBJ2-7 and V is TRBV5-5; D unclear. V lost 4 bases, J lost 1 base, and 6 bases lay in between. The V gene's germline CDR1 is SGHKS and CDR2 YYEKEE (reference sequence). The CDR3 consists of 12 residues. CDR3 in DNA: TGTGCCAGCAGCCTTCCGTCCTACGAGCAGTACTTC. It encodes CASSLPSYEQYF.

The V gene is TRBV5-1, the J gene TRBJ1-1, with D possibly TRBD1 on 6 matching bases. This CDR3 is 16 amino acids long. V lost 0 bases, J lost 1 base, and 13 bases lay in between. Germline V gene sequence: CDR1 SGHRS, CDR2 YFSETQ. In DNA form, the CDR3 reads TGCGCCAGCAGCTTGGAGAGTCGGGGGGCGAACACTGAAGCTTTCTTT. It specifies CASSLESRGANTEAFF.

V and J are TRBV28 and TRBJ2-7; a weak D match, TRBD2 (7 bases). The CDR3 is 16 amino acids. Trimming left V 7 bases short and J 4 bases short, with 23 bases between. Germline CDR1 and CDR2: MDHEN and SYDVKM. In DNA form, the CDR3 reads TGTGCCAGCACTAATCCCCGGCCCCGGGGGGCTTACGAGCAGTACTTC. Translated: CASTNPRPRGAYEQYF.

The gene calls are TRBV10-1 and TRBJ2-7; no clear D gene. Germline CDR1 WNHNN, CDR2 SYGVQD (reference sequence). With 3 bases removed from V and 1 base from J, the gap between germline ends came to 7 bases. This CDR3 has 13 residues. The CDR3 here is CASSEAESYEQYF. The CDR3 DNA reads TGCGCCAGCAGTGAAGCCGAGTCCTACGAGCAGTACTTC.

The chain joins TRBV5-4 to TRBJ1-1; 7 bases align to TRBD1. The germline V gene encodes CDR1 SGHNT and CDR2 YYREEE (reference sequence). CDR3 size: 12 residues. V lost 4 bases to trimming and J lost 7 bases; unmatched junction nucleotides: 4. As DNA, the CDR3 is TGTGCCAGCAGCCGTGGGACAGATGAAGCTTTCTTT. This codes for CASSRGTDEAFF. Together with reference TRBV5-4 and TRBJ1-1, the CDR3 gives the full variable domain: ETGVTQSPTHLIKTRGQQVTLRCSSQSGHNTVSWYQQALGQGPQFIFQYYREEENGRGNFPPRFSGLQFPNYSSELNVNALELDDSALYLCASSRGTDEAFFGQGTRLTVV.

This clone has a single count. J is TRBJ2-7 and V is TRBV6-5, with D possibly being TRBD1 (5 bases). V lost 7 bases and J 6 bases, leaving 22 bases between the germline ends. This CDR3 is built from 15 residues. CDR1 and CDR2 (germline): MNHEY, SVGAGI. The CDR3 here is CASKPVLGRVVEQYF. The CDR3 nucleotides are TGTGCCAGCAAACCCGTCCTTGGCAGGGTGGTCGAGCAGTACTTC.

The J gene is TRBJ1-2, the V gene TRBV6-6; TRBD1 might be the D (5 bases). CDR1 is MNHNY and CDR2 is SVGAGI in the germline V gene (reference sequence). CDR3 length: 12 amino acids. Trimming removed 10 bases from V and 7 bases from J, with 16 bases in between. CDR3 bases: TGTGCCACCACAGAGGGGAGGGCTGGCTACACCTTC. This sequence encodes CATTEGRAGYTF.

The chain is built from TRBV29-1 and TRBJ1-1; D may be TRBD1 (5 bases). The V end lost 6 bases, the J end lost 8 bases, and 16 bases lay between the germline ends. The length of the CDR3 is 12 residues. Germline V gene sequence: CDR1 SQVTM, CDR2 ANQGSEA. The CDR3, as DNA: TGCAGCGTGACCCTAGACAGCCAGGAAGCTTTCTTT. Translation gives CSVTLDSQEAFF. The whole variable domain, filled in from reference TRBV29-1 and TRBJ1-1, reads SAVISQKPSRDICQRGTSLTIQCQVDSQVTMMFWYRQQPGQSLTLIATANQGSEATYESGFVIDKFPISRPNLTFSTLTVSNMSPEDSSIYLCSVTLDSQEAFFGQGTRLTVV.

The genes are TRBV10-3 and TRBJ1-1, with D maybe TRBD1 (6 bases). This CDR3 is built from 14 residues. CDR1 is ENHRY, CDR2 SYGVKD, per germline. Trimming pared 6 bases from V and 1 base from J, leaving 12 bases between. This CDR3 reads CAIRDRYPNTEAFF. The CDR3 coding sequence is TGTGCCATCAGAGACAGGTACCCGAACACTGAAGCTTTCTTT.

The chain has TRBV29-1 and TRBJ1-5; D ambiguous. CDR1 is SQVTM, CDR2 ANQGSEA, per germline. Trimming left V 5 bases short and J 2 bases short, with 10 bases between. The CDR3 is 13 amino acids. The CDR3 region is CSVLPGGNQPQHF. CDR3 coding DNA: TGCAGCGTTCTTCCCGGGGGCAATCAGCCCCAGCATTTT.

The V and J genes are TRBV27 and TRBJ2-2; D remains ambiguous. The germline V gene has CDR1 MNHEY and CDR2 SMNVEV (reference sequence). CDR3 length equals 13 residues. Trimming left V 0 bases short and J 6 bases short, with 5 bases between. Written as DNA, the CDR3 is TGTGCCAGCAGTTTATCGGCCCCCGGGGAGCTGTTTTTT. Translating gives CASSLSAPGELFF.

This clone was seen only once. The chain links TRBV30 to TRBJ2-7; TRBD2 might be the D (6 bases). V was cut by 2 bases and J by 3 bases, with 11 bases left in between. Germline V gene sequence: CDR1 GTSNPN, CDR2 SVGIG (reference sequence). The CDR3 has 13 residues. CDR3 residues: CAWSTGVYYEQYF. DNA for the CDR3: TGTGCCTGGAGTACGGGGGTCTACTACGAGCAGTACTTC.

The V gene is TRBV18, the J gene TRBJ1-2; perhaps TRBD1 as D (5 bases). The V gene lost 3 bases and the J gene lost 5 bases, with 16 bases spanning the gap. The CDR3 has 15 residues. Looked up from germline, CDR1 is KGHSH and CDR2 is LQKENI. The CDR3 DNA sequence: TGTGCCAGCTCACCCGAGGCAGGGTCAGGGTATGGCTACACCTTC. Translating it yields CASSPEAGSGYGYTF.

The chain is built from TRBV5-1 and TRBJ2-1, with D possibly matching TRBD2 (5 bases). With 4 bases removed from V and 7 bases from J, the gap between germline ends came to 18 bases. This CDR3 has 15 residues. Looked up from germline, CDR1 is SGHRS and CDR2 is YFSETQ. CDR3 loop: CASSPAPPRGNEQFF. In nucleotides, the CDR3 is TGCGCCAGCAGCCCCGCCCCCCCTAGAGGGAATGAGCAGTTCTTC.